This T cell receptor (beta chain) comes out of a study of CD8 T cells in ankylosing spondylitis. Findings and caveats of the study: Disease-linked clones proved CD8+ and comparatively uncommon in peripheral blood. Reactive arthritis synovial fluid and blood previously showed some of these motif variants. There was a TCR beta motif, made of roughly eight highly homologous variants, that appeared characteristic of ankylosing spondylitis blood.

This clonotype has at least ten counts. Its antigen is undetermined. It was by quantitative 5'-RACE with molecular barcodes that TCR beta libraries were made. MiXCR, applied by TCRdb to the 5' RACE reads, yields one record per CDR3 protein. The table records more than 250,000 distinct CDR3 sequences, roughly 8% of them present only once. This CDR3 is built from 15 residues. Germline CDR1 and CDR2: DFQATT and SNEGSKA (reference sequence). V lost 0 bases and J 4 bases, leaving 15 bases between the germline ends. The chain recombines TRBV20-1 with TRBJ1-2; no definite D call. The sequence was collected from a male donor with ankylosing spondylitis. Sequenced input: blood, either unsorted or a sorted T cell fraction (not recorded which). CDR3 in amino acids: CSARDLLSSRYGYTF. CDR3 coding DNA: TGCAGTGCTAGAGATCTGTTAAGTTCCCGCTATGGCTACACCTTC.